This is a list of T cell receptor beta chains from one sample in a study of cytomegalovirus exposure and HLA in healthy donors. TCRdb's copy holds only in-frame clones and misses some; the assay was immunoSEQ multiplex PCR. The sample lists 100,000 to 150,000 clones, 78% seen once, with about 3.5% in the top ten. The sequencing sample was made of PBMCs. The receptor source for this set is a man aged 40-49 years in good health and CMV-seronegative. The CDR3 runs from the conserved cysteine through the conserved F or W. The D gene is left open where the match is weak. For some rows the clone size is stated as once, few or many, or as a class when expanded; others skip it.

D | J | V | size | CDR3
TRBD1 | TRBJ1-1 | TRBV6-6 | few | CASSRDRNTEAFF
. | TRBJ2-1 | TRBV5-1 | few | CASSGVGRWNEQFF
TRBD1 | TRBJ1-2 | TRBV13 | . | CASSLKGAPYGYTF
. | TRBJ2-2 | TRBV6-5 | few | CASSYGGRTGELFF
TRBD1 | TRBJ1-6 | TRBV7-9 | . | CSSRQGSSPLHF
. | TRBJ2-2 | TRBV9 | . | CASSVDPAGELFF
TRBD1 | TRBJ2-3 | TRBV6-5 | . | CASTRDRGRDTQYF
TRBD2 | TRBJ2-7 | TRBV11-2 | . | CASSLRSTSGGPTIEQYF
. | TRBJ1-5 | TRBV19 | . | CASDQGNYQPQHF
. | TRBJ1-1 | TRBV4-3 | . | CASSQDISGEAFF
. | TRBJ1-1 | TRBV7-2 | . | CASDDTNTEAFF
TRBD2 | TRBJ2-3 | TRBV4-3 | . | CAGSGGLTDTQYF
. | TRBJ1-1 | TRBV19 | . | CASSIRQGYTEAFF
TRBD1 | TRBJ2-3 | TRBV7-9 | . | CASSFHRTGSTDTQYF
. | TRBJ2-5 | TRBV5-4 | . | CASSLSGIQETQYF
. | TRBJ2-7 | TRBV11-2 | . | CASTHPPGAEQYF
. | TRBJ1-2 | TRBV7-2 | . | CASSPSGAVSYTF
TRBD2 | TRBJ2-3 | TRBV9 | . | CASSGLGGGESDTQYF
. | TRBJ2-5 | TRBV9 | once | CASSVVGSEYQETQYF
. | TRBJ2-1 | TRBV28 | . | CASNGRLTYNEQFF
. | TRBJ1-2 | TRBV28 | . | CATLDPGYAYGYTF
. | TRBJ1-5 | TRBV5-6 | . | CASSSQGFNQPQHF
TRBD1 | TRBJ1-1 | TRBV29-1 | . | CSVTGQGNTEAFF
. | TRBJ1-5 | TRBV2 | . | CASSEGEKSNQPQHF
. | TRBJ1-6 | TRBV4-3 | . | CASSQDMRDNSPLHF
. | TRBJ1-2 | TRBV4-3 | . | CASSQDRRAGQIYGYTF
. | TRBJ2-1 | TRBV7-3 | . | CANSFGTGYNEQFF
TRBD2 | TRBJ2-2 | TRBV7-3 | . | CASSLVGGSSTGELFF
TRBD2 | TRBJ2-2 | TRBV27 | . | CASSSRLAGGGGELFF
. | TRBJ1-4 | TRBV28 | few | CACGPTANEKLFF
TRBD1 | TRBJ2-3 | TRBV7-8 | . | CASSKQGDTDTQYF
. | TRBJ1-2 | TRBV5-5 | . | CASSPGGLRNYGYTF
. | TRBJ2-7 | TRBV6-5 | . | CASSYLAAGGSYEQYF
TRBD1 | TRBJ2-2 | TRBV11-2 | . | CASSLGTGIPGELFF